This TCR beta chain was profiled in a study of T cell clones after liver transplantation. Clones were sequenced by immunoSEQ multiplex PCR, and TCRdb holds only the in-frame ones, with some missing. The sample lists roughly 70,000 clones, under 95% seen once, with roughly 3% in the top ten. CDR3 size: 12 residues. The germline gives CDR1 SQVTM, CDR2 ANQGSEA. Worth noting for this clone: The junction does not match germline at one end; this may be a read error.

The starting material was CD4+ T cells from blood, obtained before liver transplant. This chain uses TRBV29-1 with TRBJ2-1, with D perhaps TRBD1 (6 bases). The TCR originated in a human donor who received a liver transplant. The CDR3 region has the DNA TGCAGCGTTGCTATACAGCTCGACAGGCTGCTCTTC. Encoded protein: CSVAIQLDRLLF.